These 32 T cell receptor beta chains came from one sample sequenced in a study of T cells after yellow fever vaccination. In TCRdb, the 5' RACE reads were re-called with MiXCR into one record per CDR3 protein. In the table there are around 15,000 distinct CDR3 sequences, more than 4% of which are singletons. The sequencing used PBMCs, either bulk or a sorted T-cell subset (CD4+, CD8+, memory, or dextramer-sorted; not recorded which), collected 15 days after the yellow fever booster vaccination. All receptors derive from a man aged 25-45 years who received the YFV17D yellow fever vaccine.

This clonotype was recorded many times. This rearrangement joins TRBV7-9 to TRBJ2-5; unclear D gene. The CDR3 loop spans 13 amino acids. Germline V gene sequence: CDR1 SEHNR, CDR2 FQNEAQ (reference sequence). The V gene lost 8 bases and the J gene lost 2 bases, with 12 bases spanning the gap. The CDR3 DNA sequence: TGTGCCAGCTGCAGAATGGTACAAGAGACCCAGTACTTC. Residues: CASCRMVQETQYF.

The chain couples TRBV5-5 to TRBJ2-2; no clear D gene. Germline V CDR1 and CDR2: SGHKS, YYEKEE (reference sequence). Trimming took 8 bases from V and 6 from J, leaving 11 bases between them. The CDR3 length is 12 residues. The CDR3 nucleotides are TGTGCCAGGAGCGCTTGGCCCGGGGAGCTGTTTTTT. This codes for CARSAWPGELFF.

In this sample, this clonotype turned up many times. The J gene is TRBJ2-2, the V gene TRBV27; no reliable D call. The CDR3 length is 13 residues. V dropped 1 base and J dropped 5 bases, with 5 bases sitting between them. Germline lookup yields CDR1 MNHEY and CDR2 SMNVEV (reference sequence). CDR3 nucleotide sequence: TGTGCCAGCAGTTTATTCGGAACCGGGGAGCTGTTTTTT. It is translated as CASSLFGTGELFF.

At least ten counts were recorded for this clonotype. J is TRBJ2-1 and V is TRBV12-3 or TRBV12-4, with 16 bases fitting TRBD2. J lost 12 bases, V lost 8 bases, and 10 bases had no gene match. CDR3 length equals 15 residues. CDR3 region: CASSGTSGRVGGQFF. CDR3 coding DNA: TGTGCCAGCTCCGGGACTAGCGGGAGGGTTGGGGGGCAGTTCTTC.

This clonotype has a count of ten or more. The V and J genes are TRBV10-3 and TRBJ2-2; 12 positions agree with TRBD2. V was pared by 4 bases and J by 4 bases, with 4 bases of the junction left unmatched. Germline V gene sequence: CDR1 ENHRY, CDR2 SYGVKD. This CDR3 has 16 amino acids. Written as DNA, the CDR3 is TGTGCCATCAGTGCCCAGACTAGCGGGGGCACCGGGGAGCTGTTTTTT. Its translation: CAISAQTSGGTGELFF.

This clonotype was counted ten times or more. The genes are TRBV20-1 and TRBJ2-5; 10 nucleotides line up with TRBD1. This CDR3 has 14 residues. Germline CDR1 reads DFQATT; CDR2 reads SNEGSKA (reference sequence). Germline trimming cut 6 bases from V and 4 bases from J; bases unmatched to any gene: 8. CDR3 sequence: CSAPGQGLAETQYF. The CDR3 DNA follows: TGCAGTGCCCCGGGACAGGGGCTTGCAGAGACCCAGTACTTC.

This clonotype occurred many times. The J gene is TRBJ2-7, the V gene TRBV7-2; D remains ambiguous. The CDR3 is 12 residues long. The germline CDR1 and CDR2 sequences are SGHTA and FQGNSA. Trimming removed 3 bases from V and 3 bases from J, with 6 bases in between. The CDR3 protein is CASSFTIYEQYF. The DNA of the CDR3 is TGTGCCAGCAGCTTTACTATCTACGAGCAGTACTTC.

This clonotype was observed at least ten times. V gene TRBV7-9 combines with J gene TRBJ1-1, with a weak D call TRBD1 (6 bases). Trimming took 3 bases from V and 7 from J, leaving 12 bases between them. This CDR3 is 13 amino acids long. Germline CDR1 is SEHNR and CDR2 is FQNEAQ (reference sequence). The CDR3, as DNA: TGTGCCAGCAGCTTTGCCACAGGGAATGAAGCTTTCTTT. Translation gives CASSFATGNEAFF.

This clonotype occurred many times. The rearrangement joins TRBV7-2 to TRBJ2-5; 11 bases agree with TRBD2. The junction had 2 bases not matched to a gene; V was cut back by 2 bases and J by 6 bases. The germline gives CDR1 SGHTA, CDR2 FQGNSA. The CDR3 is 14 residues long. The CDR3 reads CASSLTSGRQTQYF. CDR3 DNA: TGTGCCAGCAGCTTAACTAGCGGGAGACAGACCCAGTACTTC.

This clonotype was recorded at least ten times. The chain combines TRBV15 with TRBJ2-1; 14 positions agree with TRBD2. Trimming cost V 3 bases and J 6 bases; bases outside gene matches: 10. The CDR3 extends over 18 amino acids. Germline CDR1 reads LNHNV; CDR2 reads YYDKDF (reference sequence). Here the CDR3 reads CATSSTPPGTSGGNEQFF. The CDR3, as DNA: TGTGCCACCAGCAGCACTCCACCGGGGACTAGCGGGGGCAATGAGCAGTTCTTC.

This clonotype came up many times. The CDR3 nucleotides read TGTGCCAGCAGTCGAAACAATGAGCAGTTCTTC. Protein product: CASSRNNEQFF. The rearrangement uses TRBV6-5 and TRBJ2-1; D remains ambiguous. In germline, CDR1 is MNHEY, CDR2 SVGAGI. V dropped 5 bases and J dropped 5 bases, with 4 bases sitting between them. This CDR3 region has 11 residues.

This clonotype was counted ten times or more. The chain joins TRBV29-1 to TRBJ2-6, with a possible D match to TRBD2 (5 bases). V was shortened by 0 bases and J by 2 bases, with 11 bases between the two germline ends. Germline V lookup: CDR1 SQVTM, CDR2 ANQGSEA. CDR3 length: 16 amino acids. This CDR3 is CSVEDRGQTGANVLTF. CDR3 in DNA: TGCAGCGTTGAAGATCGAGGGCAGACTGGGGCCAACGTCCTGACTTTC.

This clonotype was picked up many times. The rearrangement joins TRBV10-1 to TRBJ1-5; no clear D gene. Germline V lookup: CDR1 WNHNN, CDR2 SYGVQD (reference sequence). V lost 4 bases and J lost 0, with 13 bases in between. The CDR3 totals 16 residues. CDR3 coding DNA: TGCGCCAGCAGTGGGTTAAGCAATTATAGCAATCAGCCCCAGCATTTT. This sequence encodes CASSGLSNYSNQPQHF.

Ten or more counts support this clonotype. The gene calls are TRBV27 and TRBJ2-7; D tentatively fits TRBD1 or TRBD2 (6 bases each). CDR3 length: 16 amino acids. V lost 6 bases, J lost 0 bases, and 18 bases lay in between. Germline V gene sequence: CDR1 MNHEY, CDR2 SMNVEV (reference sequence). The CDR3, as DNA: TGTGCCAGCAGCTCCCACGGGGGCGCGAGCTCCTACGAGCAGTACTTC. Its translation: CASSSHGGASSYEQYF.

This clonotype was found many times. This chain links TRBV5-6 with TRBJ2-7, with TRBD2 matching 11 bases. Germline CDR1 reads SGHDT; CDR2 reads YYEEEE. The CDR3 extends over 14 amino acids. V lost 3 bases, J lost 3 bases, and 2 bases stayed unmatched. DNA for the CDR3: TGTGCCAGCAGCTCGGGACTAGCGGTCTACGAGCAGTACTTC. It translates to CASSSGLAVYEQYF.

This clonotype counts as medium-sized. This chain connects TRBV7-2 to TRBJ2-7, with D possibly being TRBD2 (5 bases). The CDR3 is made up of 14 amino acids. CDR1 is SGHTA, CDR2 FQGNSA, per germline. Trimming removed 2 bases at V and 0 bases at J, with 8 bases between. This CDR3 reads CASSLSRGSYEQYF. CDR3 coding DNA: TGTGCCAGCAGCTTATCCCGGGGCTCCTACGAGCAGTACTTC.

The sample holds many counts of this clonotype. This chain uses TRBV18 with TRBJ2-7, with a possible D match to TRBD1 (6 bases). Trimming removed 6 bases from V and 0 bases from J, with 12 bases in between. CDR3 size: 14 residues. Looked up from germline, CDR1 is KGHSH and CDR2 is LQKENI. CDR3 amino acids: CASSPGDTSYEQYF. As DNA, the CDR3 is TGTGCCAGCTCCCCCGGGGACACCTCCTACGAGCAGTACTTC.

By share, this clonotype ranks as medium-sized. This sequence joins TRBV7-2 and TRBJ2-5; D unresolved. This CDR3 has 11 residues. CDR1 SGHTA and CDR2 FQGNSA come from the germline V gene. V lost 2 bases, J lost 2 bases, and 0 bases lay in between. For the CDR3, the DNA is TGTGCCAGCAGCTTACAAGAGACCCAGTACTTC. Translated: CASSLQETQYF.

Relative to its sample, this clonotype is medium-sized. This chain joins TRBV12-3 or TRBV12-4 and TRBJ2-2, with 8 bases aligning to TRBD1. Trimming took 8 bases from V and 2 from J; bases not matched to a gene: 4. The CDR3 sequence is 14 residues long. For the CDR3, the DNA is TGTGCCAGCTCGACAGGGGCCAACACCGGGGAGCTGTTTTTT. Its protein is CASSTGANTGELFF.

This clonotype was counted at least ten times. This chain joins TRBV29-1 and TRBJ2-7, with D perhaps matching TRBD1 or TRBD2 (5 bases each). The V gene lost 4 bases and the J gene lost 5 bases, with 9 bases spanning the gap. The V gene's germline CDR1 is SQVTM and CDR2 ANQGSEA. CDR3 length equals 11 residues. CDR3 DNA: TGCAGCGTTGGGGGGTTGGACGAGCAGTACTTC. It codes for CSVGGLDEQYF.

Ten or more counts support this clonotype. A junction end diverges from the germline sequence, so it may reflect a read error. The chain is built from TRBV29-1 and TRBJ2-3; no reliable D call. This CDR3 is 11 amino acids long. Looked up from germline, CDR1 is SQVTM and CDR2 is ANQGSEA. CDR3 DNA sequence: TGCAGCGTGGAAGGTGCAGATACGCAGTATTTT. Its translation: CSVEGADTQYF.

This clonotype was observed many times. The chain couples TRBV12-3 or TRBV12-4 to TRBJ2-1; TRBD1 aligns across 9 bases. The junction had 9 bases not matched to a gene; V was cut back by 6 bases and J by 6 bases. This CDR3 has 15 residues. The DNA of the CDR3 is TGTGCCAGCAGCCCCACCGGGACAGGGTCCAATGAGCAGTTCTTC. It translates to CASSPTGTGSNEQFF.

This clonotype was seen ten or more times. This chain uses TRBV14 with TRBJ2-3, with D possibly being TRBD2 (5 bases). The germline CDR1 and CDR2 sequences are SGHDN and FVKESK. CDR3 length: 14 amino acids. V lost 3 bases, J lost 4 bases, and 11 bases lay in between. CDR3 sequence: CASSHPGLPDTQYF. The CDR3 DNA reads TGTGCCAGCAGCCACCCCGGACTGCCAGATACGCAGTATTTT.

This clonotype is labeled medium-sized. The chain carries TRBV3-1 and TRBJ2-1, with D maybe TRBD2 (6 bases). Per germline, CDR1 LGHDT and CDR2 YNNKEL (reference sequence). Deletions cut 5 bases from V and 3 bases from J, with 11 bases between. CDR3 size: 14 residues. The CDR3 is CASSGGRLYNEQFF. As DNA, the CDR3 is TGTGCCAGCAGCGGGGGGAGACTCTACAATGAGCAGTTCTTC.

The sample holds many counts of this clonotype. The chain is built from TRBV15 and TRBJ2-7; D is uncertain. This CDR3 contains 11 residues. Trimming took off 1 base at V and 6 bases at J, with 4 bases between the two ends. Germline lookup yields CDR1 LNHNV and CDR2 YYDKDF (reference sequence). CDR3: CATSRGAEQYF. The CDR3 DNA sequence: TGTGCCACCAGCAGAGGAGCCGAGCAGTACTTC.

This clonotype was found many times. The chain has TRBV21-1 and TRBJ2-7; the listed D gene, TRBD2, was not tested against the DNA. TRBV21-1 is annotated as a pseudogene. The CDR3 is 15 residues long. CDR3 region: CASSKAPEGSNEQYF. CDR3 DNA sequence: TGTGCCAGCAGCAAAGCTCCGGAGGGCAGCAACGAGCAGTACTTC.

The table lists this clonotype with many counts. CDR3 sequence: CASSFDGITDTQYF. In DNA, the CDR3 is TGCGCCAGCAGCTTCGACGGAATCACAGATACGCAGTATTTT. The chain combines TRBV5-1 with TRBJ2-3; D unclear. Trimming took 2 bases from V and 2 from J, leaving 9 bases between them. Germline V CDR1 and CDR2: SGHRS, YFSETQ. The CDR3 extends over 14 amino acids.

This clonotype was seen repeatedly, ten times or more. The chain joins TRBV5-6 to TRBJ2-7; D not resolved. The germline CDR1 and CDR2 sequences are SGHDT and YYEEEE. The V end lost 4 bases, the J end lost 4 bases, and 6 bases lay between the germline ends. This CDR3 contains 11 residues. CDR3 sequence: CASSDLYEQYF. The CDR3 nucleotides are TGTGCCAGCAGCGACCTTTACGAGCAGTACTTC.

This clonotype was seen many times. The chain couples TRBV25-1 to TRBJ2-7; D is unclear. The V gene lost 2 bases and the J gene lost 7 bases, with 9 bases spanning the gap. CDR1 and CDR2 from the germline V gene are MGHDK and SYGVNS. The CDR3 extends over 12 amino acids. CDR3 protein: CASSEVHQEQYF. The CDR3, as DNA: TGTGCCAGCAGTGAAGTTCACCAGGAGCAGTACTTC.

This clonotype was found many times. The CDR3 region has the DNA TGTGCCAGCAGCCCCAAGCGGACACCAGACAATGAGCAGTTCTTC. Amino acid sequence: CASSPKRTPDNEQFF. V is TRBV13 and J is TRBJ2-1; D possibly uses TRBD1 or TRBD2 (5 bases each). The CDR3 loop spans 15 amino acids. Germline V CDR1 and CDR2: PRHDT, FYEKMQ (reference sequence). The V gene lost 5 bases and the J gene lost 5 bases, with 16 bases spanning the gap.

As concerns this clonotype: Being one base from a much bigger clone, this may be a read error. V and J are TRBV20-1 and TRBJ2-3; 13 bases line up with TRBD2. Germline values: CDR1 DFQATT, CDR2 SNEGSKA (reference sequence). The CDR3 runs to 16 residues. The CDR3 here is CCSRLLAGGPRDTQYF. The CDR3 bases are TGCTGTTCTAGATTACTAGCGGGAGGGCCGAGGGATACGCAGTATTTT.

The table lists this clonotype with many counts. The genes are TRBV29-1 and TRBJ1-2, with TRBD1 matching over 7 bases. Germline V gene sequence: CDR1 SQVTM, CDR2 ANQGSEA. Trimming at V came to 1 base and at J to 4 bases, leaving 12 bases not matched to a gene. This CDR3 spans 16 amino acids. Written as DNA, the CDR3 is TGCAGCGTTGAAGGTTTTAACAGGGGAAGGGGCTATGGCTACACCTTC. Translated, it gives CSVEGFNRGRGYGYTF. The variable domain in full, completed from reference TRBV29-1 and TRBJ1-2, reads SAVISQKPSRDICQRGTSLTIQCQVDSQVTMMFWYRQQPGQSLTLIATANQGSEATYESGFVIDKFPISRPNLTFSTLTVSNMSPEDSSIYLCSVEGFNRGRGYGYTFGSGTRLTVV.